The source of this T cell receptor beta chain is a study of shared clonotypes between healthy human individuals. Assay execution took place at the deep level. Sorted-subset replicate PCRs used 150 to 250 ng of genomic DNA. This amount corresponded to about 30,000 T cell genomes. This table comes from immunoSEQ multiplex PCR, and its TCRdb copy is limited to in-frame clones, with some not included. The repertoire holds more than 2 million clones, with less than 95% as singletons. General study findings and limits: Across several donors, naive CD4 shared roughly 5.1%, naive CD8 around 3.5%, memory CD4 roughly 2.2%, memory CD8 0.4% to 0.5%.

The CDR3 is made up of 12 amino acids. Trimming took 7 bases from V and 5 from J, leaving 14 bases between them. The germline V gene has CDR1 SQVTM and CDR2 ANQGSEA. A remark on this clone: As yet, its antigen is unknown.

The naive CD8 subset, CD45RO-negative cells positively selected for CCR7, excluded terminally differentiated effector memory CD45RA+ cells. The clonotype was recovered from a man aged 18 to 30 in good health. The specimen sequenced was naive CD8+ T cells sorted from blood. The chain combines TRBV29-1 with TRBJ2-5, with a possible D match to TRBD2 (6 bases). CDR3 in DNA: TGCAGCGCCCAATCGGGGGAGGAGACCCAGTACTTC. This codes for CSAQSGEETQYF.